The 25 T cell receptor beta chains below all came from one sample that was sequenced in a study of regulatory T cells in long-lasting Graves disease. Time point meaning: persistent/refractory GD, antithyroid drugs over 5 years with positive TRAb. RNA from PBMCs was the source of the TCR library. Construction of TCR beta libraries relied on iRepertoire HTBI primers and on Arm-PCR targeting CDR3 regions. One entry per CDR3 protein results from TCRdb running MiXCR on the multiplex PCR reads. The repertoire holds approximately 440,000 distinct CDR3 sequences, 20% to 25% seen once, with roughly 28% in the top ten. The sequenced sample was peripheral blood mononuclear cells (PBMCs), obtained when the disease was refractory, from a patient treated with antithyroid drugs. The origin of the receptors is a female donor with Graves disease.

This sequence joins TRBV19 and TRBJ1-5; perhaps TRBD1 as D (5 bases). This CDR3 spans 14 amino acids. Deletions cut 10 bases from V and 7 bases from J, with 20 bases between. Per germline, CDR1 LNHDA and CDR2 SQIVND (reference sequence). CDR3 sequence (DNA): TGTGCCACCACTCTTAGGGGCATGGGACAGCCCCAGCATTTT. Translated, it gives CATTLRGMGQPQHF.

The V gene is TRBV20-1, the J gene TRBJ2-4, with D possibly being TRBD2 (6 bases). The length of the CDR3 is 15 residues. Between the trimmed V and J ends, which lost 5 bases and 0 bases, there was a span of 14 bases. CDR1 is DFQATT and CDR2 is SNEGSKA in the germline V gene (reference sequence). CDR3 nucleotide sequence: TGCAGTGCTCCGCCTAGCGCACTAGCCAAAAACATTCAGTACTTC. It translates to CSAPPSALAKNIQYF.

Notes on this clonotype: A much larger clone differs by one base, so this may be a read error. The CDR3 protein is CASSLVWGGVYEQYF. The CDR3 DNA reads TGTGCCAGCAGTCTCGTCTGGGGAGGCGTCTACGAGCAGTACTTC. The chain uses TRBV28 and TRBJ2-7; tentatively, D is TRBD2 (6 bases). CDR3 length: 15 residues. Germline V lookup: CDR1 MDHEN, CDR2 SYDVKM. Between the trimmed V and J ends, which lost 5 bases and 3 bases, there was a span of 17 bases.

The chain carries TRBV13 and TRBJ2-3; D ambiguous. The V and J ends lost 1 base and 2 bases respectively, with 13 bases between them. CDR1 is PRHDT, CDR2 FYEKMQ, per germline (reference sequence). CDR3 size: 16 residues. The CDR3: CASSLEAWANTDTQYF. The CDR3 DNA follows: TGTGCCAGCAGCTTAGAGGCCTGGGCCAACACAGATACGCAGTATTTT.

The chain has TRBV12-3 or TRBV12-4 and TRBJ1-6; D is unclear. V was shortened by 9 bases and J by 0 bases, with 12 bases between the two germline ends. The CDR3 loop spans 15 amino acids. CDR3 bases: TGTGCCAGTCGAGAGTATAGCTCCTATAATTCACCCCTCCACTTT. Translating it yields CASREYSSYNSPLHF.

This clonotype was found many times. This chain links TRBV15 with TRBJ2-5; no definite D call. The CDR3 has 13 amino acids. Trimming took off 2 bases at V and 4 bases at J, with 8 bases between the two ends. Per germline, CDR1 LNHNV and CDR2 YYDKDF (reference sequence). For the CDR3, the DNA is TGTGCCACCAGCAGATTAGCAGGAGAGACCCAGTACTTC. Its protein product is CATSRLAGETQYF.

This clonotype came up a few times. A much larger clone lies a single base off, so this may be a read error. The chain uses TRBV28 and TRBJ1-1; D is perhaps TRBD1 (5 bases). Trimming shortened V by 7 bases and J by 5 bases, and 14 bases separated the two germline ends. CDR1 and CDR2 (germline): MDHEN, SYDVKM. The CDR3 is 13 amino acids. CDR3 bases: TGTGCCAGCAATCAGGGAGGGAAGACTGAAGCTTTCTTT. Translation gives CASNQGGKTEAFF.

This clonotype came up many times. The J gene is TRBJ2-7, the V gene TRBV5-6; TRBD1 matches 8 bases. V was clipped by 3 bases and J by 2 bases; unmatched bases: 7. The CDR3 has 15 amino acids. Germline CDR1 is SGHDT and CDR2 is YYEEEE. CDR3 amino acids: CASSYRGTAAYEQYF. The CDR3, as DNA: TGTGCCAGCAGCTACAGGGGGACCGCCGCCTACGAGCAGTACTTC.

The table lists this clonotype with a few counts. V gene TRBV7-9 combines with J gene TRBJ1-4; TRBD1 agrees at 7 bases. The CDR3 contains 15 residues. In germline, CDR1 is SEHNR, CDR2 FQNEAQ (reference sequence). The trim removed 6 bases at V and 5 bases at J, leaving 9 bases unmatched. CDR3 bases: TGTGCCAGCAGGCACGAGGCACAGGGGAATGAAAAACTGTTTTTT. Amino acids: CASRHEAQGNEKLFF.

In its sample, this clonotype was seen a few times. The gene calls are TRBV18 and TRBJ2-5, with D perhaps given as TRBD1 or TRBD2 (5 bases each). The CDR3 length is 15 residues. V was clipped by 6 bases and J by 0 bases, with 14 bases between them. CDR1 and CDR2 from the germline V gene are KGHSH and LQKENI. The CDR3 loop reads CASSPTWGYQETQYF. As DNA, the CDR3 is TGTGCCAGCTCGCCCACATGGGGGTACCAAGAGACCCAGTACTTC.

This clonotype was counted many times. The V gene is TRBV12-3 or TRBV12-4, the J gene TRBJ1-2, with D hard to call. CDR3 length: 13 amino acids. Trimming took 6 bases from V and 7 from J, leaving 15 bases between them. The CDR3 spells CASSLPATVGYTF. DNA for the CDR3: TGTGCCAGCAGCCTACCTGCTACAGTTGGCTACACCTTC.

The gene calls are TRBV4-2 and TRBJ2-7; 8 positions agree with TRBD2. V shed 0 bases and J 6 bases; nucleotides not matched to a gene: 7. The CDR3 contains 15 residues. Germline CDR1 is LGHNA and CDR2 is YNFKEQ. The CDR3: CASSQDPGGWSEQYF. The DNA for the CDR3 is TGTGCCAGCAGCCAAGATCCGGGAGGGTGGTCCGAGCAGTACTTC.

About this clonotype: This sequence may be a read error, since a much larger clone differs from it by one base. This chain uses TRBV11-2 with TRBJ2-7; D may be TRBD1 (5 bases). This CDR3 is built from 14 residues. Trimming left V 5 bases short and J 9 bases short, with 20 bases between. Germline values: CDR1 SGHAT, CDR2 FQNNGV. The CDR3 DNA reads TGTGCCAGCAGCCCGAGGCGATGGCAGGGCGGGCAGTACTTC. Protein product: CASSPRRWQGGQYF.

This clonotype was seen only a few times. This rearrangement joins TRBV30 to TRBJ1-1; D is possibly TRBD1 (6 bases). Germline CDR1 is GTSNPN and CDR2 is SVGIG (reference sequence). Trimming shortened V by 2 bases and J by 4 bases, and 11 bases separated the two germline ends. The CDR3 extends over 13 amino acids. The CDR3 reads CAWSREGGTEAFF. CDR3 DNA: TGTGCCTGGAGTCGGGAAGGGGGCACTGAAGCTTTCTTT. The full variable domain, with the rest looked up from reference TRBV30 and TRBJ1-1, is SQTIHQWPATLVQPVGSPLSLECTVEGTSNPNLYWYRQAAGRGLQLLFYSVGIGQISSEVPQNLSASRPQDRQFILSSKKLLLSDSGFYLCAWSREGGTEAFFGQGTRLTVV.

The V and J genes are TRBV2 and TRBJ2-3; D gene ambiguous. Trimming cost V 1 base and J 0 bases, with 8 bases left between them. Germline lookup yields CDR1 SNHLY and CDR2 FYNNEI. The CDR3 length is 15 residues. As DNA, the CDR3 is TGTGCCAGCAGTGAAGTATACAGTAGCACAGATACGCAGTATTTT. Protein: CASSEVYSSTDTQYF.

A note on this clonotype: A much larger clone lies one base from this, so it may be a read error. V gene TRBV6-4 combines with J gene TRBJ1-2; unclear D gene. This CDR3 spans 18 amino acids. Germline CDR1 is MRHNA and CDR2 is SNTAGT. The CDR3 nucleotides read TGTGCCAGCAGTTACTCGAAAGGCAGGCACCAAGCCAACTATGGCTACACCTTC. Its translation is CASSYSKGRHQANYGYTF.

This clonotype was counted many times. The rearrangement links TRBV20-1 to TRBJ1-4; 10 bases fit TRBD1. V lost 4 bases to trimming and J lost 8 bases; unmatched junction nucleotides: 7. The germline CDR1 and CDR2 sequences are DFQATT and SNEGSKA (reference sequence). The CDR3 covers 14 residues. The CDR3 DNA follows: TGCAGTGCTATCCCGGGACAGGGGATGGAAAAACTGTTTTTT. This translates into CSAIPGQGMEKLFF.

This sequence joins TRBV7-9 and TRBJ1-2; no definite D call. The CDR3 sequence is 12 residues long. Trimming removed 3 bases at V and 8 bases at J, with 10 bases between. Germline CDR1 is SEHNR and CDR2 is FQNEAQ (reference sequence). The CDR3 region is CASSFEGWGYTF. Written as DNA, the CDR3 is TGTGCCAGCAGCTTCGAAGGTTGGGGCTACACCTTC.

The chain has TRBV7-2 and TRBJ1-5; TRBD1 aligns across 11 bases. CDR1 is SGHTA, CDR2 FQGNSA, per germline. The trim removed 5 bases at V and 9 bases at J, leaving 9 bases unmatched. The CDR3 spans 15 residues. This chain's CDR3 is CASSPGTGGTGPQHF. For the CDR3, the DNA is TGTGCCAGCAGCCCCGGGACAGGGGGGACTGGGCCCCAGCATTTT.

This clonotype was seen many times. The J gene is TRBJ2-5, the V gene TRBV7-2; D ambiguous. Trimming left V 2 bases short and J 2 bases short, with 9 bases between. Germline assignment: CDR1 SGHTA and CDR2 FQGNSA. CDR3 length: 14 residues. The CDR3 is CASSLSGSQETQYF. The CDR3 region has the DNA TGTGCCAGCAGCTTATCTGGATCACAAGAGACCCAGTACTTC.

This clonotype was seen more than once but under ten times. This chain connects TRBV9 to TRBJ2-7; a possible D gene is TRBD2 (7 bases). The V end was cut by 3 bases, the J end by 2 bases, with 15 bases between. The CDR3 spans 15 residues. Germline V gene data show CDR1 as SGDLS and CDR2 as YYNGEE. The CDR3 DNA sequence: TGTGCCAGCAGCGCCGACATAGGGGGGGCCTACGAGCAGTACTTC. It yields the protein CASSADIGGAYEQYF. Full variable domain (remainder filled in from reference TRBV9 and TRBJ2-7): DSGVTQTPKHLITATGQRVTLRCSPRSGDLSVYWYQQSLDQGLQFLIQYYNGEERAKGNILERFSAQQFPDLHSELNLSSLELGDSALYFCASSADIGGAYEQYFGPGTRLTVT.

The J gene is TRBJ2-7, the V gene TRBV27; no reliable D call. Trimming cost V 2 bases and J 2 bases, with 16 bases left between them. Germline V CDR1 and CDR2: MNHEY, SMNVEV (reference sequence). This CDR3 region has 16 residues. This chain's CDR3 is CASSLNTVTFAYEQYF. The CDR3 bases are TGTGCCAGCAGTTTAAATACGGTAACATTCGCCTACGAGCAGTACTTC.

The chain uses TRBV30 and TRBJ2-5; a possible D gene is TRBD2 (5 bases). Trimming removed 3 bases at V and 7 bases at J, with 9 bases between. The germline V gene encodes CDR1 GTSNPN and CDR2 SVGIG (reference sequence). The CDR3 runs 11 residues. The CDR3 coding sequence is TGTGCCTGGAGGCCCGAGGGGACCCAGTACTTC. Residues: CAWRPEGTQYF.

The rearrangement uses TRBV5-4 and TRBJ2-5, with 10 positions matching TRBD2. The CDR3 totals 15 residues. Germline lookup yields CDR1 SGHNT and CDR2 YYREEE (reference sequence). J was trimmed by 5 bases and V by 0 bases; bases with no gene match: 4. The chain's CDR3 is CASSLAASGSETQYF. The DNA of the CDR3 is TGTGCCAGCAGCTTGGCGGCTAGCGGGAGTGAGACCCAGTACTTC.

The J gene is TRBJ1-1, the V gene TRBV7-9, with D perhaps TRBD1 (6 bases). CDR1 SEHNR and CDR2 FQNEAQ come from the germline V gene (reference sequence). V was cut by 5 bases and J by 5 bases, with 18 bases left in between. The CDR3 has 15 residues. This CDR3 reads CASSPGQGGLTEAFF. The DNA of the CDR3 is TGTGCCAGCAGCCCGGGACAAGGGGGATTAACTGAAGCTTTCTTT.